There are many counts of the clone carrying this T cell receptor (beta chain). The CDR3 spans 14 residues. Germline V gene lookup returns CDR1 SGHKS and CDR2 YYEKEE (reference sequence). Trimming shortened V by 2 bases and J by 4 bases, and 12 bases separated the two germline ends. The template used for profiling TCR beta VDJ and CDR3 was genomic DNA. TCRdb recomputed calls from the reads with MiXCR, one row per CDR3 protein. This table holds hundreds of thousands of distinct CDR3 sequences, more than 25% found once. This entry belongs to a study of CD8+CD57+ T cells in acquired aplastic anemia. Only patients with CD8+CD57+ cell expansion on flow cytometry were chosen for sequencing.

The sample was sorted CD4+, CD8+, or CD8+CD57+ T cells (not recorded which) from PBMCs. The TCR was taken from a human donor with aplastic anemia. J is TRBJ1-2 and V is TRBV5-5; tentatively, D is TRBD1 (5 bases). CDR3 nucleotide sequence: TGTGCCAGCAGCTTCGAGGGGATCAGCTATGGCTACACCTTC. This codes for CASSFEGISYGYTF.